Given below is one T cell receptor beta chain in context. This sample was included in a study of control samples from healthy donors and cancer patients. Only in-frame clones appear in the TCRdb table, and some are missing; sequencing was by immunoSEQ multiplex PCR. The sample has 95,000 to 150,000 clones; over 80% are singletons. The CDR3 is 16 amino acids. Germline values: CDR1 SGHRS, CDR2 YFSETQ. Trimming removed 0 bases at V and 5 bases at J, with 14 bases between. Sequencing was done on a sample of PBMCs. This clonotype was obtained from a man older than 75 with head and neck cancer. The chain uses TRBV5-1 and TRBJ1-4; D is ambiguous. The CDR3 DNA sequence: TGCGCCAGCAGCTTGGATGCCCGGGGAAGGAATGAAAAACTGTTTTTT. Translating gives CASSLDARGRNEKLFF.